The rows below give T cell receptor beta chains drawn from one sample of a study of CD8+ T cells in alopecia areata. TCRdb's table, derived via immunoSEQ multiplex PCR, lists solely in-frame clones and lacks some. This table holds 90,000 to 150,000 clones, around 56% found once. The specimen comprised CD4+ T cells sorted from blood, sampled at week 4, from a patient treated with tofacitinib. The receptors shown here come from a human donor with alopecia areata. Both conserved end residues are part of each CDR3. D genes are given only for firm matches. Only some rows state a clone size, as once, few, many or a class for expanded clones.

>TRBJ1-4|-|TRBV29-1|once
CSAGTGEKLFF
TGCAGCGCCGGGACGGGGGAAAAACTGTTTTTT
>TRBJ1-2|-|TRBV6-6|-
CASSPGSGGYTF
TGTGCCAGCAGTCCAGGGTCGGGTGGCTACACCTTC
>TRBJ2-2|-|TRBV30|few
CAWSVRANTGELFF
TGTGCCTGGAGTGTCCGAGCGAACACCGGGGAGCTGTTTTTT
>TRBJ1-5|-|TRBV6-1|once
CASSEMSAGEPQHF
TGTGCCAGCAGTGAAATGAGTGCTGGGGAGCCCCAGCATTTT
>TRBJ2-3|-|TRBV29-1|-
CSVGLHPYTDTQYF
TGCAGCGTTGGGCTACACCCTTACACAGATACGCAGTATTTT
>TRBJ2-1|-|TRBV7-9|few
CASSSPSGDEQFF
TGTGCCAGCAGCTCTCCTTCTGGGGATGAGCAGTTCTTC
>TRBJ2-5|-|TRBV29-1|-
CSVDLVGETQYF
TGCAGCGTTGACCTCGTAGGGGAGACCCAGTACTTC
>TRBJ2-5|-|TRBV29-1|-
CMGTFSRVPETQYF
TGCATGGGGACCTTCAGCAGGGTACCCGAGACCCAGTACTTC
>TRBJ2-1|TRBD2|TRBV29-1|-
CSVGGRIDNEQFF
TGCAGCGTAGGCGGGAGGATAGACAATGAGCAGTTCTTC
>TRBJ2-3|-|TRBV6-1|-
CASTLARSNADTQYF
TGTGCCAGCACATTAGCTCGTAGTAACGCAGATACGCAGTATTTT
>TRBJ2-7|-|TRBV19|few
CASSHTRRGYEQYF
TGTGCCAGTAGTCACACCCGGCGGGGCTACGAGCAGTACTTC
>TRBJ2-7|-|TRBV2|-
CASSRDGNYYEQYF
TGTGCCAGCAGTAGGGACGGTAACTACTACGAGCAGTACTTC
>TRBJ2-7|TRBD2|TRBV18|-
CASSPRSGSHEQYF
TGTGCCAGCTCACCACGTAGCGGGAGCCACGAGCAGTACTTC
>TRBJ2-3|TRBD1|TRBV29-1|-
CSGQGEDTQYF
TGCAGCGGACAGGGGGAAGATACGCAGTATTTT
>TRBJ2-1|-|TRBV18|-
CASSRAARNNEQFF
TGTGCCAGCTCACGGGCGGCCCGGAACAATGAGCAGTTCTTC
>TRBJ1-5|TRBD1|TRBV19|few
CATMGGQVVSYSNQPQHF
TGTGCCACGATGGGCGGACAGGTCGTATCTTATAGCAATCAGCCCCAGCATTTT
>TRBJ1-1|-|TRBV19|few
CASRPPGGMRDEAFF
TGTGCCAGTAGGCCCCCCGGTGGGATGAGGGATGAAGCTTTCTTT
>TRBJ2-3|-|TRBV11-2|few
CASSLRGEGDTQYF
TGTGCCAGCAGTCTAAGGGGAGAGGGGGATACGCAGTATTTT
>TRBJ1-2|-|TRBV29-1|-
CSVVGQAWGYGYTF
TGCAGCGTTGTTGGGCAGGCATGGGGCTATGGCTACACCTTC
>TRBJ2-7|TRBD1|TRBV9|-
CASSDGTGVDEQYF
TGTGCCAGCAGCGATGGGACAGGGGTGGACGAGCAGTACTTC
>TRBJ1-2|TRBD1|TRBV25-1|once
CASSEPGQLYGYTF
TGTGCCAGCAGTGAACCGGGACAGCTCTATGGCTACACCTTC
>TRBJ2-7|TRBD1|TRBV29-1|few
CSVKGTGNPHEQYF
TGCAGCGTGAAGGGGACAGGGAATCCCCACGAGCAGTACTTC
>TRBJ2-7|-|TRBV6-6|-
CASSYSISGEQYF
TGTGCCAGCAGTTACTCGATCTCGGGCGAGCAGTACTTC
>TRBJ2-1|TRBD2|TRBV18|-
CASSPTSGGAHEQFF
TGTGCCAGCTCACCAACTAGCGGGGGGGCCCATGAGCAGTTCTTC
>TRBJ2-5|TRBD1|TRBV7-2|-
CASSPDRAETQYF
TGTGCCAGCAGCCCAGACAGGGCTGAGACCCAGTACTTC
>TRBJ1-1|-|TRBV19|few
CASSIKAGMMGTEAFF
TGTGCCAGTAGTATAAAAGCAGGGATGATGGGCACTGAAGCTTTCTTT
>TRBJ2-6|-|TRBV5-6|-
CASSLGPTSGANVLTF
TGTGCCAGCAGCTTGGGTCCGACCTCTGGGGCCAACGTCCTGACTTTC